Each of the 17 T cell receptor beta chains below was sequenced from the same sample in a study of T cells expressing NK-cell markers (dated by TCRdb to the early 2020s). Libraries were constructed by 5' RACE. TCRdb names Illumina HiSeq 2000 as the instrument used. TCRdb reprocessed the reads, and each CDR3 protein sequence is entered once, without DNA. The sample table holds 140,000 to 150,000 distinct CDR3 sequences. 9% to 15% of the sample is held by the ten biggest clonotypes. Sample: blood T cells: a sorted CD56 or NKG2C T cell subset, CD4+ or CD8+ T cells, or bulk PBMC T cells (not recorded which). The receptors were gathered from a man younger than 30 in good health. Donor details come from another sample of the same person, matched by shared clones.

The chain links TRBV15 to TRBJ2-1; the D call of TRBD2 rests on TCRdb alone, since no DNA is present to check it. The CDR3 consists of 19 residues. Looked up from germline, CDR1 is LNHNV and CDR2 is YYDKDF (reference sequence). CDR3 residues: CATSRERTSGRANGYEQFF.

The CDR3: CALGTGGPRTSGGDEQFF. The chain couples TRBV12-3 or TRBV12-4 to TRBJ2-1; TCRdb indicates TRBD2, and absent DNA this call remains unverified. This CDR3 has 18 amino acids.

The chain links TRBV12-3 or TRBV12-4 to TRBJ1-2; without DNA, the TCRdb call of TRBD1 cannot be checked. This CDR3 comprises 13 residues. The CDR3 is CASSWTGGYGYTF.

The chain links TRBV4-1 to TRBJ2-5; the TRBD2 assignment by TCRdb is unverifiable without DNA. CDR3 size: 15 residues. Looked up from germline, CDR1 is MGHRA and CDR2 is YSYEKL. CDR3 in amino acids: CASSQDVGTATTEDF.

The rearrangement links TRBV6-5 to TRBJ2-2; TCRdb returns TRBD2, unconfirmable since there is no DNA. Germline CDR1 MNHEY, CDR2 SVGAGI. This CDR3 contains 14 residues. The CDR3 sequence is CASSYSGPTGELFF.

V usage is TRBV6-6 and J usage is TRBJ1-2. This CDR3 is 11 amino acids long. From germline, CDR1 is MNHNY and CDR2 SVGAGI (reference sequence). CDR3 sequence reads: CASRGADGYTF.

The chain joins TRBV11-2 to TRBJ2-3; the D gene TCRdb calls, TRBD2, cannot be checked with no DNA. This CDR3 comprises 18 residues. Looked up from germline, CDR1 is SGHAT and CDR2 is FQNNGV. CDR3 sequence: CASSISIQAGVFKDTQYF. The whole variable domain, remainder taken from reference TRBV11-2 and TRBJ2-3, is EAGVAQSPRYKIIEKRQSVAFWCNPISGHATLYWYQQILGQGPKLLIQFQNNGVVDDSQLPKDRFSAERLKGVDSTLKIQPAKLEDSAVYLCASSISIQAGVFKDTQYFGPGTRLTVL.

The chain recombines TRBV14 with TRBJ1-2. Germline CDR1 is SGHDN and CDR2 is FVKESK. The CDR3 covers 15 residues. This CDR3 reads CASSQDEEVYYGYTF.

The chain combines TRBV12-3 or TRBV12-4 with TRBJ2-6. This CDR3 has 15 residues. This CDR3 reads CASRLTASGANVLTF.

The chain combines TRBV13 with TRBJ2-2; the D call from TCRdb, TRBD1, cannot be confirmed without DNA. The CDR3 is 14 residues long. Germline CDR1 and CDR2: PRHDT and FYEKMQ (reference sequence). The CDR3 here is CASSPTPATGELFF. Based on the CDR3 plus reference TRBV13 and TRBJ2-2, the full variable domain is AAGVIQSPRHLIKEKRETATLKCYPIPRHDTVYWYQQGPGQDPQFLISFYEKMQSDKGSIPDRFSAQQFSDYHSELNMSSLELGDSALYFCASSPTPATGELFFGEGSRLTVL.

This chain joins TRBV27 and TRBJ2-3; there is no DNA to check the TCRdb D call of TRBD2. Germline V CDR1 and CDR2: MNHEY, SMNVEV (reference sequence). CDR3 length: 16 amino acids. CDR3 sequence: CASSSLAGSGSDTQYF.

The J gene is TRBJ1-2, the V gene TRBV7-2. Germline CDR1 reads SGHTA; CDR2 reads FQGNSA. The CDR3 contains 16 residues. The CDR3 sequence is CASSLALADWQYGYTF.

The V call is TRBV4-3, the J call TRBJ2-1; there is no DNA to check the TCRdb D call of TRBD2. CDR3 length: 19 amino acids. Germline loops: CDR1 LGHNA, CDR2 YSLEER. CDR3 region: CASSQDWAVSGSSYNEQFF.

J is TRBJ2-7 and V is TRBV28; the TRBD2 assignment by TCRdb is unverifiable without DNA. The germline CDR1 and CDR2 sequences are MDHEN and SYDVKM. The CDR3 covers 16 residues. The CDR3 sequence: CASSPGTSGWSYEQYF.

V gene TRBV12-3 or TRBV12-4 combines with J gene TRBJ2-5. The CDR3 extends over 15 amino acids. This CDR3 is CASSFSTRTWETQYF.

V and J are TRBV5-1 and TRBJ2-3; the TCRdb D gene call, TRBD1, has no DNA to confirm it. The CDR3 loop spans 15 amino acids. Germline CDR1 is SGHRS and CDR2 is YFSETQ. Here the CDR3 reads CASSPHRGGADTQYF.

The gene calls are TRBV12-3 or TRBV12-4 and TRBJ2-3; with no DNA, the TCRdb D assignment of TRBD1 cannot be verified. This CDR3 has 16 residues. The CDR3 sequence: CASSFHGDSNTDTQYF.